These 32 T cell receptor beta chains were all obtained from the same sample, sequenced in a study of cytomegalovirus exposure and HLA in healthy donors. 13 Jbeta primers and 60 Vbeta primers were used for the PCR. Only in-frame clones appear in the TCRdb table, and some are missing; sequencing was by immunoSEQ multiplex PCR. Here the sample spans approximately 90,000 clones, 77% being singletons. Sequencing was performed on PBMCs. The receptors originated from a man in his thirties or forties in good health and CMV-seronegative.

This chain uses TRBV18 with TRBJ1-1; D might be TRBD1 (5 bases). Trimming took off 3 bases at V and 1 base at J, with 9 bases between the two ends. The germline CDR1 and CDR2 sequences are KGHSH and LQKENI. The CDR3 is 14 residues long. The CDR3 DNA sequence: TGTGCCAGCTCACCCCCGGACACGAACACTGAAGCTTTCTTT. It yields the protein CASSPPDTNTEAFF.

The gene calls are TRBV20-1 and TRBJ2-1; unclear D gene. Germline V CDR1 and CDR2: DFQATT, SNEGSKA (reference sequence). V was shortened by 7 bases and J by 12 bases, with 13 bases between the two germline ends. This CDR3 comprises 10 residues. CDR3 region: CSVLAVSQFF. The CDR3 coding sequence is TGCAGTGTTTTGGCCGTATCGCAGTTCTTC.

This clone has a handful of counts. The V call is TRBV6-1, the J call TRBJ2-7, with D tentatively TRBD1 (6 bases). The germline CDR1 and CDR2 sequences are MNHNS and SASEGT. Trimming pared 3 bases from V and 0 bases from J, leaving 9 bases between. CDR3 size: 14 residues. CDR3 nucleotide sequence: TGTGCCAGCAGTGACTGGACAGACTCCTACGAGCAGTACTTC. It specifies CASSDWTDSYEQYF.

Only a few counts were recorded for this clone. The chain employs TRBV27 and TRBJ2-5, with 10 bases lining up with TRBD2. Germline CDR1 reads MNHEY; CDR2 reads SMNVEV (reference sequence). The junction had 12 bases not matched to a gene; V was cut back by 6 bases and J by 5 bases. This CDR3 has 16 amino acids. Written as DNA, the CDR3 is TGTGCCAGCAGCAGAAACATAGCGGGAGGTACGGAGACCCAGTACTTC. Encoded protein: CASSRNIAGGTETQYF.

The rearrangement joins TRBV11-3 to TRBJ2-5; TRBD1 matches at 12 bases. Germline-derived CDR1 and CDR2 are SGHNT and YENEEA. The CDR3 runs to 15 residues. Trimming cost V 5 bases and J 5 bases; bases outside gene matches: 6. The CDR3 DNA is TGTGCCAGCAGCCCAGGGACAGGGGGCGAGGAGACCCAGTACTTC. Its translation: CASSPGTGGEETQYF.

The V and J genes are TRBV23-1 and TRBJ2-2; D may be TRBD2 (7 bases). TRBV23-1 is an open reading frame whose function is uncertain. V was pared by 3 bases and J by 5 bases, with 25 bases between. CDR3 length equals 19 residues. This CDR3 is CASSHRKDRDISGTGELFF. In DNA form, the CDR3 reads TGCGCCAGCAGTCACCGGAAGGACAGAGATATTAGCGGGACCGGGGAGCTGTTTTTT.

V is TRBV28 and J is TRBJ1-2; D not certain. Germline CDR1 MDHEN, CDR2 SYDVKM. CDR3 length equals 15 residues. Trimming cost V 3 bases and J 2 bases, with 13 bases left between them. The CDR3, as DNA: TGTGCCAGCAGTTTTTTGGGTGAACTAAACTATGGCTACACCTTC. Translating it yields CASSFLGELNYGYTF.

The rearrangement links TRBV18 to TRBJ2-5, with D hard to call. The germline V gene encodes CDR1 KGHSH and CDR2 LQKENI. This CDR3 has 14 residues. V lost 3 bases to trimming and J lost 0 bases, with 8 bases between them. The CDR3 DNA is TGTGCCAGCTCACCTAACGGGTACCAAGAGACCCAGTACTTC. Translation: CASSPNGYQETQYF.

This chain joins TRBV10-3 and TRBJ1-2; TRBD1 aligns across 11 bases. Trimming took 0 bases from V and 4 from J; bases not matched to a gene: 4. The CDR3 has 16 amino acids. CDR1 and CDR2 (germline): ENHRY, SYGVKD. The CDR3 DNA reads TGTGCCATCAGTGAGTCGCCCGGGACAGGGGGCTATGGCTACACCTTC. Translation: CAISESPGTGGYGYTF.

This sequence joins TRBV14 and TRBJ2-5; D ambiguous. CDR1 and CDR2 from the germline V gene are SGHDN and FVKESK. The CDR3 runs to 13 residues. Between the trimmed V and J ends, which lost 6 bases and 4 bases, there was a span of 12 bases. DNA of the CDR3: TGTGCCAGCAGTCGAGGTCCTGGAGAGACCCAGTACTTC. Its protein product is CASSRGPGETQYF.

This sequence joins TRBV30 and TRBJ2-7, with 8 bases fitting TRBD2. The CDR3 loop spans 16 amino acids. In germline, CDR1 is GTSNPN, CDR2 SVGIG (reference sequence). J gave up 0 bases and V 1 base, and 8 bases lay outside the gene matches. CDR3 DNA sequence: TGTGCCTGGAGTGGATTCGGGAGGGCCTTCTCCTACGAGCAGTACTTC. Translating gives CAWSGFGRAFSYEQYF.

This sequence joins TRBV30 and TRBJ2-5; maybe TRBD2 (6 bases). The germline V gene has CDR1 GTSNPN and CDR2 SVGIG (reference sequence). This CDR3 spans 15 amino acids. V was pared by 2 bases and J by 7 bases, with 20 bases between. CDR3 DNA sequence: TGTGCCTGGAGTTTGCGGGGAACAGCCGGAGTGACCCAGTACTTC. It encodes CAWSLRGTAGVTQYF.

The chain has TRBV9 and TRBJ1-1; TRBD1 matches 7 bases. Trimming took 0 bases from V and 3 from J; bases not matched to a gene: 11. Germline CDR1 and CDR2: SGDLS and YYNGEE. This CDR3 is 17 amino acids long. The CDR3 here is CASSVAPTFTGDTEAFF. The CDR3 coding sequence is TGTGCCAGCAGCGTAGCTCCCACTTTCACAGGGGACACTGAAGCTTTCTTT.

This sequence joins TRBV7-9 and TRBJ2-1; D unresolved. The ends were cut back, 1 base at V and 0 bases at J, with 7 bases in the middle. Germline V gene lookup returns CDR1 SEHNR and CDR2 FQNEAQ (reference sequence). This CDR3 contains 15 residues. As DNA, the CDR3 is TGTGCCAGCAGCTTAGGGGCAGTCTCCTACAATGAGCAGTTCTTC. This gives the protein CASSLGAVSYNEQFF.

Regarding this clone: Germline is not matched at one junction end, which may reflect a read error. V gene TRBV7-9 combines with J gene TRBJ2-7; D is possibly TRBD1 (5 bases). The CDR3 loop spans 13 amino acids. Germline V gene sequence: CDR1 SEHNR, CDR2 FQNEAQ (reference sequence). CDR3 coding DNA: TGTTCCAGCAGCTTAGTTCAGGGTTACGAGCAGTACTTC. Its translation is CSSSLVQGYEQYF.

The sample holds one count of this clone. This sequence joins TRBV9 and TRBJ2-7; 11 bases match TRBD1. Germline CDR1 reads SGDLS; CDR2 reads YYNGEE. The V and J ends lost 4 bases and 0 bases, in that order; junction bases with no gene match: 3. The length of the CDR3 is 15 residues. This CDR3 is CASSFGTGGSYEQYF. CDR3 DNA: TGTGCCAGCAGCTTCGGGACAGGGGGCTCCTACGAGCAGTACTTC.

This chain joins TRBV27 and TRBJ2-7; D gene uncertain. There are 13 residues in the CDR3. The V gene lost 4 bases and the J gene lost 1 base, with 8 bases spanning the gap. Germline loops: CDR1 MNHEY, CDR2 SMNVEV (reference sequence). The CDR3 nucleotides read TGTGCCAGCAGTTCCCTCCCTTCCTACGAGCAGTACTTC. Residues: CASSSLPSYEQYF.

The chain couples TRBV7-2 to TRBJ2-2, with D unresolved. The ends were cut back, 2 bases at V and 0 bases at J, with 7 bases in the middle. The CDR3 spans 15 residues. The germline V gene has CDR1 SGHTA and CDR2 FQGNSA. The chain's CDR3 is CASSLYRSNTGELFF. For the CDR3, the DNA is TGTGCCAGCAGCTTATACAGATCGAACACCGGGGAGCTGTTTTTT.

About this clone: Its ends do not fully match the called genes, so a read error is possible. CDR3 protein: CASRDSGRQETQYF. CDR3 in DNA: TGCGCCAGCAGGGACAGCGGCAGGCAAGAGACCCAGTACTTC. V gene TRBV6-6 combines with J gene TRBJ2-5, with TRBD1 matching 7 bases. The CDR3 is 14 residues long. Per germline, CDR1 MNHNY and CDR2 SVGAGI (reference sequence).

The chain carries TRBV7-6 and TRBJ2-5, with D tentatively TRBD2 (5 bases). V was clipped by 5 bases and J by 3 bases, with 22 bases between them. CDR1 is SGHVS, CDR2 FNYEAQ, per germline. There are 17 residues in the CDR3. The DNA of the CDR3 is TGTGCCAGCAGCCCTGATAGAGGGCTAGCCGTAAAAGAGACCCAGTACTTC. Translating it yields CASSPDRGLAVKETQYF.

A single count supports this clone. V is TRBV11-2 and J is TRBJ2-7; possible D gene TRBD1, 5 bases. The germline V gene has CDR1 SGHAT and CDR2 FQNNGV. The CDR3 is 15 amino acids. V was clipped by 1 base and J by 0 bases, with 10 bases between them. The CDR3 here is CASSLVSGISYEQYF. Here the CDR3 DNA reads TGTGCCAGCAGCTTAGTTTCAGGGATCTCCTACGAGCAGTACTTC.

The CDR3 nucleotides are TGTGCCAGCAGGGAACAGGGTTATGGCTACACCTTC. Translation: CASREQGYGYTF. The rearrangement links TRBV27 to TRBJ1-2; perhaps TRBD1 as D (6 bases). Deletions cut 6 bases from V and 5 bases from J, with 10 bases between. The CDR3 extends over 12 amino acids. CDR1 MNHEY and CDR2 SMNVEV come from the germline V gene (reference sequence).

The sample holds a few counts of this clone. The chain combines TRBV2 with TRBJ2-7, with 7 bases that match TRBD1. This CDR3 spans 12 amino acids. V was pared by 6 bases and J by 5 bases, with 4 bases of the junction left unmatched. Germline CDR1 and CDR2: SNHLY and FYNNEI. Here the CDR3 DNA reads TGTGCCAGCAGCTCTACAGGGGACGAGCAGTACTTC. Its translation: CASSSTGDEQYF.

This clone appeared a few times. This sequence joins TRBV6-5 and TRBJ1-2; TRBD1 is a possible D gene (5 bases). V was pared by 5 bases and J by 7 bases, with 17 bases between. Germline V lookup: CDR1 MNHEY, CDR2 SVGAGI. There are 14 residues in the CDR3. CDR3 nucleotides: TGTGCCAGCAGTCCCCAGGGAGGCGGGGGTGGCTACACCTTC. Its protein product is CASSPQGGGGGYTF.

V is TRBV6-5 and J is TRBJ1-5; the match to TRBD1 covers 7 bases. V was pared by 7 bases and J by 1 base, with 4 bases of the junction left unmatched. Germline V gene sequence: CDR1 MNHEY, CDR2 SVGAGI. This CDR3 contains 14 residues. CDR3 DNA sequence: TGTGCCAGCACCAAGACAGGGAGCAATCAGCCCCAGCATTTT. Its protein is CASTKTGSNQPQHF.

This clone was seen just once. The chain uses TRBV5-6 and TRBJ1-2; the match to TRBD1 covers 10 bases. CDR1 and CDR2 from the germline V gene are SGHDT and YYEEEE. The V and J ends lost 0 bases and 0 bases, in that order; junction bases with no gene match: 8. The CDR3 consists of 18 residues. CDR3 DNA: TGTGCCAGCAGCTTGGAACAACTCGGACAGGGGGCTAACTATGGCTACACCTTC. It encodes CASSLEQLGQGANYGYTF.

The chain uses TRBV5-1 and TRBJ2-7, with 7 bases fitting TRBD2. Germline CDR1 and CDR2: SGHRS and YFSETQ. The CDR3 has 16 residues. V gave up 0 bases and J gave up 4 bases; unmatched junction bases: 10. The CDR3 here is CASSLGSGTGGYEQYF. CDR3 in DNA: TGCGCCAGCAGCTTGGGAAGCGGGACCGGCGGGTACGAGCAGTACTTC.

The rearrangement uses TRBV9 and TRBJ1-4; TRBD1 is a possible D gene (5 bases). Germline CDR1 and CDR2: SGDLS and YYNGEE. The V end was cut by 0 bases, the J end by 7 bases, with 13 bases between. The CDR3 runs to 15 residues. CDR3 residues: CASSVGGGAREKLFF. The CDR3 DNA sequence: TGTGCCAGCAGCGTAGGAGGCGGGGCCCGTGAAAAACTGTTTTTT.

The rearrangement links TRBV6-1 to TRBJ2-3; 8 bases match TRBD1. This CDR3 comprises 19 residues. Germline V gene lookup returns CDR1 MNHNS and CDR2 SASEGT. V lost 1 base and J lost 0; bases outside the gene matches: 12. The CDR3 spells CASSEVLFSGQGSTDTQYF. In DNA form, the CDR3 reads TGTGCCAGCAGTGAAGTTCTTTTCTCTGGACAGGGTAGCACAGATACGCAGTATTTT.

The chain joins TRBV6-1 to TRBJ2-7; maybe TRBD1 (6 bases). The CDR3 is made up of 15 amino acids. CDR1 is MNHNS, CDR2 SASEGT, per germline. V was cut by 5 bases and J by 2 bases, with 16 bases left in between. Here the CDR3 reads CASSPGVGATYEQYF. The CDR3 DNA reads as TGTGCCAGCAGTCCAGGCGTGGGGGCCACCTACGAGCAGTACTTC.

The chain combines TRBV11-2 with TRBJ2-3; 9 bases are shared with TRBD2. Germline CDR1 is SGHAT and CDR2 is FQNNGV. Trimming took 6 bases from V and 2 from J; bases not matched to a gene: 15. This CDR3 is built from 18 residues. The DNA for the CDR3 is TGTGCCAGCAGACTAAACGGTCTAGCGGGATCTTACACAGATACGCAGTATTTT. Translating it yields CASRLNGLAGSYTDTQYF.

This chain connects TRBV5-6 to TRBJ1-3; possibly TRBD1 for D (6 bases). The length of the CDR3 is 17 residues. CDR1 SGHDT and CDR2 YYEEEE come from the germline V gene. Trimming took off 3 bases at V and 2 bases at J, with 18 bases between the two ends. As DNA, the CDR3 is TGTGCCAGCAGCTCCTACAGGGTCTGGGTCCCTGGAAACACCATATATTTT. Amino acids: CASSSYRVWVPGNTIYF.